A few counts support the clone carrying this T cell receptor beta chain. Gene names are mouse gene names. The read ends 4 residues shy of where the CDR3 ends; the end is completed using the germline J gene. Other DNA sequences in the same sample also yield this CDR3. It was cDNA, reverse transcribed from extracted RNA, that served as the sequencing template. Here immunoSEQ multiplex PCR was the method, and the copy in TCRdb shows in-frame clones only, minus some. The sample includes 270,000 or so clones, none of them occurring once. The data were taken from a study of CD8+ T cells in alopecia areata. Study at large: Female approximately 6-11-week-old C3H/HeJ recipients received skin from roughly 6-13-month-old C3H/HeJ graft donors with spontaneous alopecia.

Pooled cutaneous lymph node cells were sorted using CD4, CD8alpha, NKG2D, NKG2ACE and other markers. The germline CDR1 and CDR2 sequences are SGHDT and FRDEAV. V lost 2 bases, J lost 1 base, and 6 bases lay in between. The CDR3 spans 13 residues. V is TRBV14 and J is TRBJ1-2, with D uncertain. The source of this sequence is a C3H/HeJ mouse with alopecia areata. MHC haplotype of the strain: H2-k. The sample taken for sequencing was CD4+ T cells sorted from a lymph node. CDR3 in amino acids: CASSLWGNSDYTF. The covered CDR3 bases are TGTGCCAGCAGTTTGTGGGGAAACTCC.